This T cell receptor beta chain was identified in a study of shared clonotypes between healthy human individuals. Sequencing was performed with immunoSEQ multiplex PCR; in TCRdb, only in-frame clones are kept and a portion is missing. In the table there are 1,400,000 or so clones, 97% to 99% of which are singletons. Sequencing used naive CD4+ T cells sorted from blood. Subset defined: CD45RA+ positively selected. The sequence was obtained from a man aged 25 to 40 in good health.

The CDR3 DNA sequence: TGTGCCAGCAGTTCCCACCTAGCAGGAGATACGCAGTATTTT. Translated: CASSSHLAGDTQYF. The chain employs TRBV6-5 and TRBJ2-3, with a possible D match to TRBD2 (5 bases). The CDR3 sequence is 14 residues long. V was clipped by 4 bases and J by 5 bases, with 13 bases between them. Germline lookup yields CDR1 MNHEY and CDR2 SVGAGI.